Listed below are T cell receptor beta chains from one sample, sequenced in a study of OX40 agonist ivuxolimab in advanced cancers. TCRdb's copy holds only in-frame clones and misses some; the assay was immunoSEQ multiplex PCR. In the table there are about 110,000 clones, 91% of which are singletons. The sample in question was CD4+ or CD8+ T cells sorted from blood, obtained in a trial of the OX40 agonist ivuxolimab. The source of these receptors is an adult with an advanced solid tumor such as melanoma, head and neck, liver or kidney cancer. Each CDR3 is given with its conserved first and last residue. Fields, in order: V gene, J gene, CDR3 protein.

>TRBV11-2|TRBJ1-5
CASSFHENQPQHF
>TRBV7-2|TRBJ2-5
CASSLGGANQETQYF
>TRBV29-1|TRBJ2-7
CSVRSGPGQGAYEQYF
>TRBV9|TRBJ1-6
CASSVTPARNSPLHF
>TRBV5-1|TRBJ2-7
CASSPGALYEQYF
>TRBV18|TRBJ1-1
CASSPLQGAEAFF
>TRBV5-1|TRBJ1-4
CASSPGQREKLFF
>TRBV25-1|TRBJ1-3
CAGTTGSGNTIYF
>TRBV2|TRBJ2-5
CASSWDRGSQETQYF
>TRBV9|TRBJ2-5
CASSPNAGAIGETQYF
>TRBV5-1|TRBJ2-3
CASSLGSSGTADTQYF
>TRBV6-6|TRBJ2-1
CASSAQGYNEQFF
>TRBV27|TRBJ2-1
CASSSRTWDSYNEQFF
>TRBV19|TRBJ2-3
CASSKSSPSADTQYF
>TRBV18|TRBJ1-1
CASSPSPPLNTEAFF
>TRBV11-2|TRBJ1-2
CASSPSAQGGFYGYTF
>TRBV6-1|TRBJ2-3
CASSVDTGTDTQYF
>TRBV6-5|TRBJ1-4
CASSYAIGQGDEKLFF
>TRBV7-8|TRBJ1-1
CASSLSAGGITEAFF